These 15 T cell receptor beta chains came from one sample sequenced in a study of T cell responses to AZD1222 COVID-19 vaccine (dated by TCRdb to the early 2020s). The library was obtained by the immunoSEQ multiplex PCR assay. This is the immuneACCESS table as TCRdb keeps it, with only in-frame sequences that have V and J called. A part of the clones is gone; compared with another copy, unresolved V genes explain less than half, and the rest is unexplained. This sample comprises about 100,000 clones, roughly nine tenths of them detected only once. About 3% of the sample is in the top ten clones. Sample time point, as interpreted from the label and publication: baseline before first vaccination. The treatment or condition label for this specimen denotes: meningococcal conjugate vaccine given as trial control. The specimen comprised peripheral blood, sampled on day 0 of MenACWY control vaccination. The receptors were sampled from an adult in good health.

This chain connects TRBV10-1 to TRBJ2-1; no clear D gene. This CDR3 contains 14 residues. The germline V gene has CDR1 WNHNN and CDR2 SYGVQD (reference sequence). Deletions cut 5 bases from V and 7 bases from J, with 15 bases between. The DNA for the CDR3 is TGCGCCAGCAGTCGGCAGGAGCTTTGGAATGAGCAGTTCTTC. Its protein product is CASSRQELWNEQFF.

V and J are TRBV6-6 and TRBJ1-1, with D uncertain. This CDR3 spans 12 amino acids. Per germline, CDR1 MNHNY and CDR2 SVGAGI (reference sequence). The V end was cut by 2 bases, the J end by 6 bases, with 7 bases between. CDR3 protein: CASSYGVAEAFF. The CDR3, as DNA: TGTGCCAGCAGTTACGGTGTCGCTGAAGCTTTCTTT.

V and J are TRBV10-3 and TRBJ2-7, with D possibly being TRBD1 (6 bases). CDR1 is ENHRY and CDR2 is SYGVKD in the germline V gene. The CDR3 is 15 amino acids. The ends were cut back, 6 bases at V and 1 base at J, with 16 bases in the middle. This chain's CDR3 is CAISRGTGQSYEQYF. CDR3 in DNA: TGTGCCATCAGCCGTGGAACAGGGCAATCCTACGAGCAGTACTTC.

A single count supports this clone. The chain carries TRBV5-1 and TRBJ1-2, with a possible D match to TRBD1 (6 bases). The CDR3 has 14 amino acids. Germline lookup yields CDR1 SGHRS and CDR2 YFSETQ. Trimming shortened V by 0 bases and J by 7 bases, and 13 bases separated the two germline ends. CDR3 loop: CASSLGGALRGYTF. The DNA for the CDR3 is TGCGCCAGCAGCTTGGGGGGGGCGCTTCGTGGCTACACCTTC.

The V call is TRBV5-1, the J call TRBJ1-1, with 8 nucleotides matching TRBD1. This CDR3 is built from 16 residues. Trimming removed 4 bases from V and 2 bases from J; junction bases left unmatched: 10. Germline V gives CDR1 SGHRS, CDR2 YFSETQ. In nucleotides, the CDR3 is TGCGCCAGCAGCCCCTACCGGGACAGGCGTAACACTGAAGCTTTCTTT. Translating it yields CASSPYRDRRNTEAFF. Complete variable domain (other parts from reference TRBV5-1 and TRBJ1-1): KAGVTQTPRYLIKTRGQQVTLSCSPISGHRSVSWYQQTPGQGLQFLFEYFSETQRNKGNFPGRFSGRQFSNSRSEMNVSTLELGDSALYLCASSPYRDRRNTEAFFGQGTRLTVV.

V and J are TRBV5-1 and TRBJ1-4, with 7 bases fitting TRBD1. CDR3 length: 14 residues. Germline V gives CDR1 SGHRS, CDR2 YFSETQ. V lost 4 bases, J lost 5 bases, and 5 bases stayed unmatched. In nucleotides, the CDR3 is TGCGCCAGCAGCCCTGGGGACAGAAATGAAAAACTGTTTTTT. Translated, it gives CASSPGDRNEKLFF.

This chain joins TRBV6-2 or TRBV6-3 and TRBJ2-2; D uncertain. Germline CDR1 is MNHEY and CDR2 is SVGEGT. Trimming left V 5 bases short and J 6 bases short, with 7 bases between. This CDR3 contains 12 residues. CDR3 sequence (DNA): TGTGCCAGCAGTCCCATCGCCGGGGAGCTGTTTTTT. Its translation: CASSPIAGELFF.

This sequence joins TRBV12-3 or TRBV12-4 and TRBJ1-1, with a tentative D call TRBD1 (5 bases). With 6 bases removed from V and 5 bases from J, the gap between germline ends came to 13 bases. This CDR3 contains 13 residues. CDR3 in amino acids: CASRLTDLTEAFF. DNA of the CDR3: TGTGCCAGCAGACTGACAGATCTTACTGAAGCTTTCTTT.

The CDR3 DNA reads as TGTGCCAGCAGCTTACCGGGGGGGCGCAACGAGCAGTACTTC. This encodes CASSLPGGRNEQYF. The V and J genes are TRBV7-9 and TRBJ2-7; 8 nucleotides line up with TRBD2. Germline CDR1 is SEHNR and CDR2 is FQNEAQ (reference sequence). V lost 2 bases and J lost 5; bases outside the gene matches: 5. CDR3 size: 14 residues.

The chain has TRBV7-2 and TRBJ1-2; a weak D match, TRBD1 (6 bases). This CDR3 contains 13 residues. Germline-derived CDR1 and CDR2 are SGHTA and FQGNSA. V lost 0 bases to trimming and J lost 8 bases, with 10 bases between them. The CDR3 here is CASSLARGYGYTF. DNA for the CDR3: TGTGCCAGCAGCTTAGCCAGGGGATACGGCTACACCTTC.

This rearrangement joins TRBV2 to TRBJ2-1; 11 bases match TRBD1. V lost 6 bases to trimming and J lost 5 bases; unmatched junction nucleotides: 3. Germline CDR1 is SNHLY and CDR2 is FYNNEI. This CDR3 contains 14 residues. The CDR3 DNA follows: TGTGCCAGCAGAGGACAGGGGGCAGACAATGAGCAGTTCTTC. It yields the protein CASRGQGADNEQFF.

The gene calls are TRBV19 and TRBJ1-1; 10 bases fit TRBD1. Germline V lookup: CDR1 LNHDA, CDR2 SQIVND (reference sequence). Trimming took 5 bases from V and 4 from J; bases not matched to a gene: 7. This CDR3 is 15 amino acids long. CDR3 protein: CASSPWGQGSTEAFF. For the CDR3, the DNA is TGTGCCAGTAGTCCCTGGGGACAGGGGAGCACTGAAGCTTTCTTT.

The CDR3 is CASRGQGSNQPQHF. CDR3 nucleotides: TGTGCCAGCAGGGGACAGGGAAGCAATCAGCCCCAGCATTTT. The V gene is TRBV2, the J gene TRBJ1-5; TRBD1 aligns across 9 bases. Germline V gene data show CDR1 as SNHLY and CDR2 as FYNNEI. CDR3 size: 14 residues. The V and J ends lost 6 bases and 1 base, in that order; junction bases with no gene match: 1.

J is TRBJ1-2 and V is TRBV2; D is perhaps TRBD1 (6 bases). Germline lookup yields CDR1 SNHLY and CDR2 FYNNEI. This CDR3 has 13 residues. Trimming took off 3 bases at V and 2 bases at J, with 7 bases between the two ends. The CDR3 region has the DNA TGTGCCAGCAGTGATCAGGGGAACTATGGCTACACCTTC. It encodes CASSDQGNYGYTF.

V and J are TRBV7-8 and TRBJ1-2; D remains ambiguous. The V end was cut by 5 bases, the J end by 2 bases, with 9 bases between. The CDR3 totals 13 residues. Germline values: CDR1 SGHVS, CDR2 FQNEAQ. The DNA for the CDR3 is TGTGCCAGCAGCCCGGGTGCGAACTATGGCTACACCTTC. Its protein is CASSPGANYGYTF. The whole variable domain, remainder taken from reference TRBV7-8 and TRBJ1-2, is GAGVSQSPRYKVAKRGQDVALRCDPISGHVSLFWYQQALGQGPEFLTYFQNEAQLDKSGLPSDRFFAERPEGSVSTLKIQRTQQEDSAVYLCASSPGANYGYTFGSGTRLTVV.